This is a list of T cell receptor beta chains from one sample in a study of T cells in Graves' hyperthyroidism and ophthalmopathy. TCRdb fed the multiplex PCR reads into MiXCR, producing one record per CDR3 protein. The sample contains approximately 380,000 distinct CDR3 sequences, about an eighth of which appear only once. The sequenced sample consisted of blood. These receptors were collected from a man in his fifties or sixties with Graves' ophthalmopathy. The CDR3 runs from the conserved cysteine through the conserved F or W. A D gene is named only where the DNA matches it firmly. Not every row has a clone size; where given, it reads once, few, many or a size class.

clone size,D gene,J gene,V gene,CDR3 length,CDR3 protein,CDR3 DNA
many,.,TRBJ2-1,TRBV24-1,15,CATSDSSLFYNEQFF,TGTGCCACCAGTGATTCTTCCCTTTTCTACAATGAGCAGTTCTTC
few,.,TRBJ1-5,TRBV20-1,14,CSAMAGPLNQPQHF,TGCAGTGCCATGGCGGGGCCCCTCAATCAGCCCCAGCATTTT
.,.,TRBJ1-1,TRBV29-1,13,CSERDGLNTEAFF,TGCAGCGAGAGAGACGGCTTGAACACTGAAGCTTTCTTT
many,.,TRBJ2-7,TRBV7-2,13,CASSLVSRYEQYF,TGTGCCAGCAGCTTAGTTAGCAGGTACGAGCAGTACTTC
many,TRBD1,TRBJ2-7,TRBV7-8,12,CASSLRDREQYF,TGTGCCAGCAGCCTCCGGGACAGGGAGCAGTACTTC
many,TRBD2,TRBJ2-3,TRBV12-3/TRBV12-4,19,CASKEARREDEGSTDTQYF,TGTGCCAGCAAGGAGGCCCGGCGGGAGGATGAGGGATCCACAGATACGCAGTATTTT
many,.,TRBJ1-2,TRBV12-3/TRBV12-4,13,CASSFTRNYGYTF,TGTGCCAGCAGTTTTACCAGAAACTATGGCTACACCTTC
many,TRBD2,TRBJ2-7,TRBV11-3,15,CASSPTSGRAYGQYF,TGTGCCAGCAGCCCCACTAGCGGGAGGGCCTACGGGCAGTACTTC
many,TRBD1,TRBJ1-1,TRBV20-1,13,CSARRGQLKEAFF,TGCAGTGCTAGGCGGGGACAGCTCAAAGAAGCTTTCTTT
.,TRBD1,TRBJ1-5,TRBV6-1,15,CASSSYRGGNQPQHF,TGTGCCAGCAGCTCCTACAGGGGGGGCAATCAGCCCCAGCATTTT
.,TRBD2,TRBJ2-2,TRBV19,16,CASSKGTSMNTGELFF,TGTGCCAGTAGCAAAGGGACTAGCATGAACACCGGGGAGCTGTTTTTT
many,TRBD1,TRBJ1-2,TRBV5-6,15,CASSVTGVTNYGYTF,TGTGCCAGCAGCGTAACAGGGGTTACTAACTATGGCTACACCTTC
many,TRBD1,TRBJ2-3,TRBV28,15,CASSFPDRSTDTQYF,TGTGCCAGCAGTTTCCCGGACAGGAGCACAGATACGCAGTATTTT
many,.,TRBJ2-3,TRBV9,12,CASSEREDTQYF,TGTGCCAGCAGCGAGAGAGAAGATACGCAGTATTTT
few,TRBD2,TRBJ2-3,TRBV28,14,CASSFGGRVDTQYF,TGTGCCAGCAGTTTTGGCGGGAGGGTAGATACGCAGTATTTT
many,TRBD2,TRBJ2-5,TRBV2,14,CASARSGMEETQYF,TGTGCCAGCGCGAGGAGCGGGATGGAAGAGACCCAGTACTTC
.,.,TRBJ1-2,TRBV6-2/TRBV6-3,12,CATTDGGYGYTF,TGTGCCACCACAGATGGAGGCTATGGCTACACCTTC
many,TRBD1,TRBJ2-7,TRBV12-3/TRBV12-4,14,CASSGGTGSGEQYF,TGTGCCAGCAGTGGCGGGACAGGGTCAGGGGAGCAGTACTTC
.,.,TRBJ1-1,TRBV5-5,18,CASSLYMGRRILGTEAFF,TGTGCCAGCAGCCTATACATGGGACGTAGAATATTGGGCACTGAAGCTTTCTTT
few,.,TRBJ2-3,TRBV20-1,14,CSARSGGRTDTQYF,TGCAGTGCTAGGTCAGGGGGGCGCACAGATACGCAGTATTTT
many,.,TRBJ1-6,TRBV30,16,CAWNLGGSGSGSPLHF,TGTGCCTGGAACCTAGGTGGTTCGGGCTCTGGTTCACCCCTCCACTTT
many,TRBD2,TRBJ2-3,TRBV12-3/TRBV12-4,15,CASSLTSGSVDTQYF,TGTGCCAGCAGTTTGACTAGCGGGAGTGTAGATACGCAGTATTTT
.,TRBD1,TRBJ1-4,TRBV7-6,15,CASSPPRGLSEKLFF,TGTGCCAGCAGCCCCCCCAGGGGGCTAAGTGAAAAACTGTTTTTT
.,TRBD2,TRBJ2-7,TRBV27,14,CASSPGTNAYEQYF,TGTGCCAGCAGTCCCGGGACTAATGCGTACGAGCAGTACTTC
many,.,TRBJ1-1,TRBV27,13,CASSFSRDKEAFF,TGTGCCAGCAGTTTCTCACGGGACAAAGAAGCTTTCTTT
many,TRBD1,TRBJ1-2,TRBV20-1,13,CSARRQGTYGYTF,TGCAGTGCTAGACGACAGGGGACGTATGGCTACACCTTC
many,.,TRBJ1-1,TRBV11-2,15,CASSRRGQGNTEAFF,TGTGCCAGCAGCCGCCGGGGTCAGGGGAACACTGAAGCTTTCTTT
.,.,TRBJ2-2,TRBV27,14,CASSLASGTGELFF,TGTGCCAGCAGTTTGGCCAGCGGTACCGGGGAGCTGTTTTTT
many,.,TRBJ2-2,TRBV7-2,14,CASSLLSNTGELFF,TGTGCCAGCAGCTTATTGTCGAACACCGGGGAGCTGTTTTTT
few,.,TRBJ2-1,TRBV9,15,CASSVATVTWDEQFF,TGTGCCAGCAGCGTAGCTACCGTCACTTGGGATGAGCAGTTCTTC
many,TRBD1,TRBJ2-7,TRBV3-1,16,CASSQGPRGYSYEQYF,TGTGCCAGCAGCCAAGGTCCCAGGGGGTACTCCTACGAGCAGTACTTC
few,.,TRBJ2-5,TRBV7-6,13,CASERTGQETQYF,TGTGCAAGCGAAAGGACCGGGCAAGAGACCCAGTACTTC
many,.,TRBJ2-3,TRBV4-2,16,CASSQDGGTSTDTQYF,TGTGCCAGCAGCCAAGATGGGGGGACTAGCACAGATACGCAGTATTTT
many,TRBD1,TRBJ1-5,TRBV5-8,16,CASSPGQVYSNQPQHF,TGTGCCAGCAGCCCCGGACAGGTCTATAGCAATCAGCCCCAGCATTTT
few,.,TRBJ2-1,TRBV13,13,CASVSSSYNEQFF,TGTGCCAGCGTAAGTAGTTCCTACAATGAGCAGTTCTTC
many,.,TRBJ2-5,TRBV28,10,CASSQETQYF,TGTGCCAGCAGCCAAGAGACCCAGTACTTC
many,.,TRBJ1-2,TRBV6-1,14,CASSEAGRVYGYTF,TGTGCCAGCAGTGAAGCGGGCAGGGTCTATGGCTACACCTTC
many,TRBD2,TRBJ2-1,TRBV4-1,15,CASSQVAAGDNEQFF,TGCGCCAGCAGCCAAGTTGCCGCGGGAGACAATGAGCAGTTCTTC
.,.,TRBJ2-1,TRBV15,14,CATTRTYVDNEQFF,TGTGCCACCACTCGGACGTACGTAGACAATGAGCAGTTCTTC
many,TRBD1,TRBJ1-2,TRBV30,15,CAWSDYRGRNYGYTF,TGTGCCTGGAGTGACTACAGGGGAAGGAACTATGGCTACACCTTC
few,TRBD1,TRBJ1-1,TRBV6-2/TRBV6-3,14,CASGDHRGGTEAFF,TGTGCCAGCGGAGACCACAGGGGTGGAACTGAAGCTTTCTTT
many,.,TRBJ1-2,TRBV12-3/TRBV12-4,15,CASSLGPGLGYGYTF,TGTGCCAGCAGTTTGGGGCCAGGGTTAGGCTATGGCTACACCTTC
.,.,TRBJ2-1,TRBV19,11,CASGVEAEQFF,TGTGCCAGTGGCGTTGAGGCTGAGCAGTTCTTC
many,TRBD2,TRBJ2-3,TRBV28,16,CASRTRLAGDGDTQYF,TGTGCCAGCAGAACGCGACTAGCGGGAGATGGGGATACGCAGTATTTT
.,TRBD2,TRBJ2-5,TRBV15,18,CATSREPAGTSLEETQYF,TGTGCCACCAGCAGAGAGCCTGCCGGGACTAGTTTGGAAGAGACCCAGTACTTC
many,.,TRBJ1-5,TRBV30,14,CAWSSGIGNQPQHF,TGTGCCTGGAGTTCAGGGATAGGCAATCAGCCCCAGCATTTT
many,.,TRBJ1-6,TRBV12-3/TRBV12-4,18,CASSFRLGLAGWYSPLHF,TGTGCCAGCAGTTTTCGGCTCGGCCTCGCCGGTTGGTACTCACCCCTCCACTTT
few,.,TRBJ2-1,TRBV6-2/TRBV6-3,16,CASSFAVTREYNEQFF,TGTGCCAGCAGTTTCGCCGTTACTAGAGAATACAATGAGCAGTTCTTC
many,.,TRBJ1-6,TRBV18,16,CASSPPAGPGLSPLHF,TGTGCCAGCTCACCACCGGCAGGGCCGGGTCTATCACCCCTCCACTTT
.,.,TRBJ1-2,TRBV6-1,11,CASGTNYGYTF,TGTGCCAGCGGAACTAACTATGGCTACACCTTC
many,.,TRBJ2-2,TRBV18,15,CASSSIWGNTGELFF,TGTGCCAGCTCATCGATCTGGGGAAACACCGGGGAGCTGTTTTTT
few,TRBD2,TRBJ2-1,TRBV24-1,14,CATGIAGGINEQFF,TGTGCCACCGGGATAGCGGGAGGGATAAATGAGCAGTTCTTC
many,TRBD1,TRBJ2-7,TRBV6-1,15,CASSERTGRFHEQYF,TGTGCCAGCAGTGAGCGGACAGGGAGATTCCACGAGCAGTACTTC
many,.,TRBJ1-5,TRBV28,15,CASSLSEYSNQPQHF,TGTGCCAGCAGTTTGTCAGAATATAGCAATCAGCCCCAGCATTTT